The entry that follows covers one TCR beta chain sequence. The antigen is not known. Repertoires were generated with immunoSEQ multiplex PCR, while TCRdb's copy carries only in-frame clones and drops some. The sample carries tens of thousands of clones, around 90% recorded once. The sample comes from a study of graft-versus-host responses after intestinal transplantation. Study-wide background: Induction with anti-thymocyte globulin, then tacrolimus and steroids for roughly 3 years, was given to all recipients.

The sequencing here drew on unstimulated CD8+ T cells sorted from spleen or lymph node cells, taken before transplant. The sequence was obtained from a human donor who was the organ donor for an intestinal transplant.

The CDR3 spells CASSERPGLAEETQYF. The DNA of the CDR3 is TGTGCCAGCAGTGAGAGACCGGGACTAGCGGAAGAGACCCAGTACTTC. The chain is built from TRBV2 and TRBJ2-5, with 11 bases aligning to TRBD2. CDR3 size: 16 residues. J was trimmed by 3 bases and V by 3 bases; bases with no gene match: 6. The germline V gene has CDR1 SNHLY and CDR2 FYNNEI.